The entry that follows covers one T cell receptor beta chain sequence. Its target is not known. Trimming removed 4 bases at V and 3 bases at J, with 17 bases between. The CDR3 has 15 residues. Germline V gene sequence: CDR1 SGDLS, CDR2 YYNGEE. These data are taken from a study of T cells in localized non-small cell lung cancer. Sequencing was performed with immunoSEQ multiplex PCR; in TCRdb, only in-frame clones are kept and a portion is missing. The sample records approximately 5,200 clones, less than 85% being singletons. Study results and limitations: Higher blood T cell density tracked longer overall survival. A median roughly 50 of the top 100 tumor clones appeared in adjacent lung.

The sequencing used PBMCs, collected before any cancer treatment. The rearrangement joins TRBV9 to TRBJ2-7; D may be TRBD1 (6 bases). The clonotype comes from a woman aged 35-75 years with stage II lung adenocarcinoma. CDR3 coding DNA: TGTGCCAGCAGCCCCCGGGACACCTATCACTACGAGCAGTACTTC. Residues: CASSPRDTYHYEQYF.